Following are 27 T cell receptor beta chains from one sample sequenced in a study of T and B cells in COVID-19 patients. TRB rearrangements were amplified by multiplex PCR with BIOMED2 TRB-A/B primers. From the multiplex PCR reads, TCRdb called clonotypes with MiXCR, one entry per CDR3 protein. This sample yields about 3,300 distinct CDR3 sequences, of which about 28% are seen a single time; around 62% belongs to the top ten. From blood, roughly 220-550 ng of genomic DNA served as TRB template. Sequenced input: blood. These receptors were collected from a human donor with active COVID-19. The donor label of this sample is uncertain.

This clonotype was recorded a few times. The CDR3 region has the DNA TGTGCCAGCAGCTTGGACAGGCGGGGCTACACCTTC. Protein: CASSLDRRGYTF. The V call is TRBV5-6, the J call TRBJ1-2, with D maybe TRBD1 (5 bases). This CDR3 has 12 residues. The V end was cut by 0 bases, the J end by 8 bases, with 8 bases between. Germline lookup yields CDR1 SGHDT and CDR2 YYEEEE.

In this sample, this clonotype is medium-sized. The rearrangement uses TRBV27 and TRBJ2-7; TRBD2 aligns across 7 bases. The CDR3 has 15 amino acids. V was pared by 6 bases and J by 0 bases, with 8 bases of the junction left unmatched. Germline values: CDR1 MNHEY, CDR2 SMNVEV (reference sequence). The CDR3 protein is CASSLTSASSYEQYF. The CDR3 DNA reads as TGTGCCAGCAGCCTCACTAGCGCGAGCTCCTACGAGCAGTACTTC.

The chain uses TRBV6-5 and TRBJ1-5; TRBD1 is a possible D gene (6 bases). CDR3 size: 14 residues. The ends were cut back, 0 bases at V and 7 bases at J, with 10 bases in the middle. Germline loops: CDR1 MNHEY, CDR2 SVGAGI. CDR3 residues: CASSYSSGAQPQHF. CDR3 sequence (DNA): TGTGCCAGCAGTTACTCGTCGGGGGCGCAGCCCCAGCATTTT.

This clonotype was seen only a few times. This chain uses TRBV4-3 with TRBJ2-3; D not resolved. The CDR3 extends over 15 amino acids. Trimming took off 0 bases at V and 4 bases at J, with 11 bases between the two ends. Germline V gene data show CDR1 as LGHNA and CDR2 as YSLEER. CDR3 region: CASSQEGIGADTQYF. CDR3 nucleotide sequence: TGCGCCAGCAGCCAAGAGGGTATTGGTGCAGATACGCAGTATTTT.

This clonotype showed up just once. The V and J genes are TRBV6-1 and TRBJ2-3, with D maybe TRBD2 (7 bases). CDR3 length equals 13 residues. The V and J ends lost 7 bases and 4 bases respectively, with 12 bases between them. Germline-derived CDR1 and CDR2 are MNHNS and SASEGT. CDR3 nucleotide sequence: TGTGCCAGCAAGGGCGGGGGCGCAGATACGCAGTATTTT. Amino acid sequence: CASKGGGADTQYF.

By share, this clonotype ranks as medium-sized. The chain employs TRBV19 and TRBJ2-3; tentative D call: TRBD1 (7 bases). The CDR3 runs 14 residues. Trimming took off 4 bases at V and 5 bases at J, with 13 bases between the two ends. CDR1 is LNHDA and CDR2 is SQIVND in the germline V gene (reference sequence). The CDR3: CASSSPGGLDTQYF. The CDR3 coding sequence is TGTGCCAGTAGTAGCCCAGGGGGGTTAGATACGCAGTATTTT. The full variable domain, its missing parts supplied by reference TRBV19 and TRBJ2-3, is DGGITQSPKYLFRKEGQNVTLSCEQNLNHDAMYWYRQDPGQGLRLIYYSQIVNDFQKGDIAEGYSVSREKKESFPLTVTSAQKNPTAFYLCASSSPGGLDTQYFGPGTRLTVL.

This clonotype was detected a few times. This rearrangement joins TRBV6-5 to TRBJ1-1; TRBD1 matches 7 bases. The germline V gene has CDR1 MNHEY and CDR2 SVGAGI. This CDR3 comprises 15 residues. The junction had 8 bases not matched to a gene; V was cut back by 7 bases and J by 0 bases. CDR3 sequence (DNA): TGTGCCAGCAAGGGGTACGGACAGGTGAACACTGAAGCTTTCTTT. Protein sequence: CASKGYGQVNTEAFF.

This clonotype was detected a few times. The chain carries TRBV27 and TRBJ2-2, with D unclear. Trimming cost V 5 bases and J 5 bases, with 6 bases left between them. CDR3 length: 12 amino acids. In germline, CDR1 is MNHEY, CDR2 SMNVEV (reference sequence). The CDR3 region has the DNA TGTGCCAGCAGTCCCGAGACCGGGGAGCTGTTTTTT. Its protein product is CASSPETGELFF.

The chain employs TRBV14 and TRBJ1-4; perhaps TRBD1 as D (5 bases). CDR1 and CDR2 (germline): SGHDN, FVKESK. V was trimmed by 1 base and J by 1 base, leaving 7 bases between them. There are 15 residues in the CDR3. CDR3 in amino acids: CASSQGGVTNEKLFF. In DNA, the CDR3 is TGTGCCAGCAGCCAAGGGGGCGTAACTAATGAAAAACTGTTTTTT.

Concerning this clonotype itself: A clone one base away is much larger, so this may be a read error. V is TRBV6-5 and J is TRBJ2-1; a weak D match, TRBD2 (7 bases). The CDR3 loop spans 15 amino acids. Germline-derived CDR1 and CDR2 are MNHEY and SVGAGI. Between the trimmed V and J ends, which lost 6 bases and 4 bases, there was a span of 16 bases. The CDR3 region is CASRPGGRGYNEQFF. For the CDR3, the DNA is TGTGCCAGCAGACCCGGGGGGCGTGGGTACAATGAGCAGTTCTTC.

This clonotype is categorized as medium-sized (0.01 to 0.1%). V gene TRBV12-3 or TRBV12-4 combines with J gene TRBJ2-3; TRBD1 matches at 10 bases. The CDR3 totals 15 residues. Losses at the gene ends were 5 bases for V and 3 bases for J; bases not matched to a gene: 5. The CDR3, as DNA: TGTGCCAGCAGTCTCGACAGGGGGCCGACAGATACGCAGTATTTT. Translation gives CASSLDRGPTDTQYF.

This clonotype is labeled medium-sized. The genes are TRBV19 and TRBJ1-5; 12 nucleotides align to TRBD1. The V gene end was trimmed by 6 bases and the J gene end by 2 bases; junction bases not matched to a gene: 11. CDR3 length equals 18 residues. Germline-derived CDR1 and CDR2 are LNHDA and SQIVND (reference sequence). The CDR3 sequence: CASRRRDRGHTGNQPQHF. DNA for the CDR3: TGTGCCAGTAGGAGGAGGGACAGGGGGCATACGGGCAATCAGCCCCAGCATTTT.

For this clonotype: This may stem from a read error, because a much larger clone lies one nucleotide away. J is TRBJ2-7 and V is TRBV5-6; possible D gene TRBD2, 5 bases. Trimming left V 4 bases short and J 4 bases short, with 12 bases between. The CDR3 contains 13 residues. The germline V gene has CDR1 SGHDT and CDR2 YYEEEE. CDR3 protein: CASSKGVPYEQYF. In nucleotides, the CDR3 is TGTGCCAGCAGCAAGGGAGTTCCTTACGAGCAGTACTTC.

V is TRBV6-5 and J is TRBJ1-1, with a possible D match to TRBD1 (5 bases). Germline V gene lookup returns CDR1 MNHEY and CDR2 SVGAGI. The CDR3 sequence is 14 residues long. Trimming removed 0 bases from V and 6 bases from J, with 11 bases in between. The CDR3 nucleotides are TGTGCCAGCAGTTACTCTCGGGGGACTTCTGAAGCTTTCTTT. This sequence encodes CASSYSRGTSEAFF.

The gene calls are TRBV7-2 and TRBJ2-3; weak D call: TRBD2 (6 bases). CDR1 SGHTA and CDR2 FQGNSA come from the germline V gene. Between the trimmed V and J ends, which lost 5 bases and 0 bases, there was a span of 12 bases. The CDR3 contains 15 residues. CDR3 nucleotide sequence: TGTGCCAGCAGCGCCATTGGGGGGAGCACAGATACGCAGTATTTT. It translates to CASSAIGGSTDTQYF.

This clonotype is deemed medium-sized. Written as DNA, the CDR3 is TGTGCCAGTAGTACAGGACAGGGACTATACGAGCAGTACTTC. It is translated as CASSTGQGLYEQYF. This rearrangement joins TRBV19 to TRBJ2-7, with D perhaps TRBD1 (8 bases). Germline CDR1 reads LNHDA; CDR2 reads SQIVND (reference sequence). The CDR3 length is 14 residues. The V end was cut by 4 bases, the J end by 4 bases, with 14 bases between.

This clonotype was seen more than once but under ten times. The rearrangement links TRBV5-5 to TRBJ2-2; TRBD1 matches at 10 bases. The germline V gene has CDR1 SGHKS and CDR2 YYEKEE (reference sequence). Unmatched junction bases numbered 5, after V lost 5 bases and J lost 4 bases. The CDR3 has 15 residues. The chain's CDR3 is CASRMTGGITGELFF. CDR3 coding DNA: TGTGCCAGCAGAATGACAGGGGGCATCACCGGGGAGCTGTTTTTT.

Concerning this clonotype: Without the conserved terminal phenylalanine or tryptophan, this CDR3 likely stems from a read error. This chain joins TRBV12-3 or TRBV12-4 and TRBJ1-1; 7 bases agree with TRBD1. After removal of 3 bases from V and 7 bases from J, the junction contained 2 bases not matched to a gene. CDR3 length: 12 residues. The DNA for the CDR3 is TGTGCCAGCAGTTTCGGACAGGTTGAAGCTTTCGTT. Protein: CASSFGQVEAFV.

This clonotype came up a few times. The V and J genes are TRBV6-2 or TRBV6-3 and TRBJ2-2, with 9 positions matching TRBD2. Germline V gene lookup returns CDR1 MNHEY and CDR2 SVGEGT. Trimming removed 0 bases from V and 7 bases from J; junction bases left unmatched: 6. The CDR3 is 16 residues long. DNA of the CDR3: TGTGCCAGCAGTTACTCTGCGGGGGGGCCAGTCGGGGAGCTGTTTTTT. Encoded protein: CASSYSAGGPVGELFF.

This clonotype was seen more than once but under ten times. The V call is TRBV6-5, the J call TRBJ2-7; the D gene could be TRBD1 or TRBD2 (5 bases each). Trimming took off 8 bases at V and 1 base at J, with 15 bases between the two ends. Germline loops: CDR1 MNHEY, CDR2 SVGAGI. This CDR3 has 14 residues. The chain's CDR3 is CASQTGTSSYEQYF. The CDR3 bases are TGTGCCAGCCAAACCGGGACGTCGTCCTACGAGCAGTACTTC.

J is TRBJ1-5 and V is TRBV19; D might be TRBD1 (5 bases). In germline, CDR1 is LNHDA, CDR2 SQIVND (reference sequence). The CDR3 covers 16 residues. The V end lost 5 bases, the J end lost 1 base, and 15 bases lay between the germline ends. In DNA form, the CDR3 reads TGTGCCAGTAGTGGGGCGGGGGGTCTAAGCAATCAGCCCCAGCATTTT. Encoded protein: CASSGAGGLSNQPQHF.

In its sample, this clonotype is medium-sized. The V call is TRBV19, the J call TRBJ2-4; maybe TRBD2 (6 bases). Germline V lookup: CDR1 LNHDA, CDR2 SQIVND (reference sequence). The CDR3 extends over 16 amino acids. The V end was cut by 3 bases, the J end by 0 bases, with 12 bases between. This chain's CDR3 is CASSMGGIPAKNIQYF. CDR3 sequence (DNA): TGTGCCAGTAGTATGGGGGGAATACCAGCCAAAAACATTCAGTACTTC.

This clonotype was found a few times. The chain carries TRBV5-1 and TRBJ2-1; no definite D call. This CDR3 has 13 amino acids. From germline, CDR1 is SGHRS and CDR2 YFSETQ. Trimming cost V 5 bases and J 5 bases, with 11 bases left between them. The CDR3 DNA is TGCGCCAGCAGGCCGAACCTCGACAATGAGCAGTTCTTC. Residues: CASRPNLDNEQFF. Looking up the rest from reference TRBV5-1 and TRBJ2-1 gives the full variable domain: KAGVTQTPRYLIKTRGQQVTLSCSPISGHRSVSWYQQTPGQGLQFLFEYFSETQRNKGNFPGRFSGRQFSNSRSEMNVSTLELGDSALYLCASRPNLDNEQFFGPGTRLTVL.

The gene calls are TRBV4-1 and TRBJ2-1; 13 nucleotides line up with TRBD2. V was clipped by 4 bases and J by 5 bases; unmatched bases: 2. The CDR3 consists of 15 residues. Looked up from germline, CDR1 is MGHRA and CDR2 is YSYEKL. CDR3 sequence reads: CASSLTSGGDNEQFF. The DNA for the CDR3 is TGCGCCAGCAGCCTAACTAGCGGGGGGGACAATGAGCAGTTCTTC.

In its sample, this clonotype was seen a few times. The chain is built from TRBV15 and TRBJ2-6, with D perhaps assigned TRBD1 or TRBD2 (6 bases each). This CDR3 has 18 residues. CDR1 is LNHNV, CDR2 YYDKDF, per germline (reference sequence). V was shortened by 5 bases and J by 0 bases, with 17 bases between the two germline ends. CDR3 bases: TGTGCCACCAGCTACTCCCACCGGGGGCCCTCTGGGGCCAACGTCCTGACTTTC. Translation: CATSYSHRGPSGANVLTF.

This clonotype is medium-sized in the sample. The chain couples TRBV12-3 or TRBV12-4 to TRBJ1-2, with TRBD1 matching over 8 bases. V gave up 6 bases and J gave up 2 bases; unmatched junction bases: 5. This CDR3 spans 14 amino acids. The CDR3 protein is CASSPDRGNYGYTF. The CDR3 DNA follows: TGTGCCAGCAGCCCCGACAGGGGAAACTATGGCTACACCTTC.

The chain couples TRBV5-1 to TRBJ1-1, with TRBD1 as a possible D gene (6 bases). Germline CDR1 SGHRS, CDR2 YFSETQ. Deletions cut 4 bases from V and 1 base from J, with 14 bases between. The CDR3 length is 15 residues. CDR3 sequence reads: CASSLEGEGNTEAFF. The DNA of the CDR3 is TGCGCCAGCAGCCTGGAGGGGGAAGGGAACACTGAAGCTTTCTTT.